The next 21 T cell receptor beta chains were all read from a single sample in a study of CD8 T cells in ankylosing spondylitis. TCRdb processed the 5' RACE reads anew with MiXCR; each CDR3 protein has one entry. The sample records 200,000 or so distinct CDR3 sequences, 10% to 15% being singletons. Specimen: blood, either unsorted or a sorted T cell fraction (not recorded which). Receptors were obtained from a female donor with ankylosing spondylitis or in good health (not recorded which).

This clonotype was seen ten or more times. The chain recombines TRBV12-3 or TRBV12-4 with TRBJ2-3; TRBD1 matches at 8 bases. This CDR3 contains 12 residues. V trimming: 6 bases; J trimming: 14 bases; junction bases outside the gene matches: 10. CDR3 DNA sequence: TGTGCCAGCAGAGCGACAGGGGCCAATTGGTATTTT. Its translation is CASRATGANWYF.

This clonotype was counted many times. The chain couples TRBV18 to TRBJ2-3; 10 nucleotides align to TRBD2. There are 15 residues in the CDR3. The V segment lost 3 bases and the J segment 2 bases; nucleotides outside the gene matches: 2. The germline gives CDR1 KGHSH, CDR2 LQKENI. The CDR3 here is CASSPTSGTTDTQYF. CDR3 DNA sequence: TGTGCCAGCTCACCTACTAGCGGGACCACAGATACGCAGTATTTT.

At least ten counts were recorded for this clonotype. V usage is TRBV20-1 and J usage is TRBJ2-4, with 9 positions matching TRBD2. The CDR3 loop spans 15 amino acids. The junction had 13 bases not matched to a gene; V was cut back by 5 bases and J by 8 bases. The germline V gene encodes CDR1 DFQATT and CDR2 SNEGSKA (reference sequence). The CDR3 DNA reads TGCAGTGCTCCGCAAGTTAGCGGGAGTCGATACATTCAGTACTTC. Translation: CSAPQVSGSRYIQYF.

This clonotype was counted ten times or more. The chain uses TRBV29-1 and TRBJ2-3, with 7 nucleotides matching TRBD1. The length of the CDR3 is 12 residues. CDR1 and CDR2 from the germline V gene are SQVTM and ANQGSEA. Trimming at V came to 7 bases and at J to 1 base, leaving 2 bases not matched to a gene. CDR3 loop: CSGGQGTDTQYF. DNA of the CDR3: TGCAGCGGCGGACAGGGCACAGATACGCAGTATTTT.

This clonotype was picked up many times. This chain links TRBV5-1 with TRBJ1-1; D unresolved. There are 16 residues in the CDR3. The V and J ends lost 0 bases and 0 bases respectively, with 12 bases between them. Per germline, CDR1 SGHRS and CDR2 YFSETQ. CDR3 amino acids: CASSLGRNRMNTEAFF. In DNA form, the CDR3 reads TGCGCCAGCAGCTTGGGACGGAACCGCATGAACACTGAAGCTTTCTTT. Filled out from reference TRBV5-1 and TRBJ1-1, the complete variable domain reads KAGVTQTPRYLIKTRGQQVTLSCSPISGHRSVSWYQQTPGQGLQFLFEYFSETQRNKGNFPGRFSGRQFSNSRSEMNVSTLELGDSALYLCASSLGRNRMNTEAFFGQGTRLTVV.

This clonotype showed up just a few times. The chain employs TRBV7-9 and TRBJ2-1; the D gene could be TRBD1 or TRBD2 (5 bases each). The V gene lost 5 bases and the J gene lost 1 base, with 15 bases spanning the gap. This CDR3 spans 16 amino acids. Per the germline V gene, CDR1 is SEHNR and CDR2 is FQNEAQ (reference sequence). The CDR3 DNA reads TGTGCCAGCAGCCCACCTCAGGGAGAGTCCTACAATGAGCAGTTCTTC. It encodes CASSPPQGESYNEQFF.

With regard to this clonotype: Just one base apart from a much larger clone, this may be a read error. CDR3 sequence: CASSEATGILSPLHF. Here the CDR3 DNA reads TGTGCCAGCAGTGAAGCAACAGGGATTTTGTCACCCCTCCACTTT. The chain links TRBV6-1 to TRBJ1-6; D may be TRBD1 (6 bases). CDR3 length: 15 residues. Germline CDR1 is MNHNS and CDR2 is SASEGT. V lost 0 bases, J lost 10 bases, and 13 bases lay in between.

This clonotype appeared many times. The chain couples TRBV6-2 or TRBV6-3 to TRBJ2-3, with D possibly TRBD2 on 6 matching bases. CDR3 length equals 12 residues. CDR1 MNHEY and CDR2 SVGEGT come from the germline V gene. Trimming took 2 bases from V and 14 from J, leaving 14 bases between them. The CDR3 here is CASSYGGDEGYF. The CDR3 DNA is TGTGCCAGCAGTTACGGCGGGGACGAGGGGTATTTT.

The table lists this clonotype with many counts. This sequence joins TRBV4-3 and TRBJ1-1; a weak D match, TRBD1 (5 bases). Germline V gene data show CDR1 as LGHNA and CDR2 as YSLEER. This CDR3 has 15 amino acids. Trimming cost V 3 bases and J 5 bases, with 16 bases left between them. CDR3 region: CASSQMGPGGTEAFF. The CDR3 DNA is TGCGCCAGCAGCCAGATGGGACCGGGAGGAACTGAAGCTTTCTTT.

The chain joins TRBV15 to TRBJ2-3, with D possibly being TRBD1 (7 bases). V lost 1 base and J lost 3, with 14 bases in between. The CDR3 consists of 16 residues. The germline CDR1 and CDR2 sequences are LNHNV and YYDKDF (reference sequence). The CDR3 nucleotides are TGTGCCACCAGCAGAGTTCAGGGGGGCGGTACAGATACGCAGTATTTT. Translating it yields CATSRVQGGGTDTQYF.

This clonotype was seen repeatedly, ten times or more. The gene calls are TRBV10-3 and TRBJ1-2; no definite D call. The V end was cut by 4 bases, the J end by 4 bases, with 19 bases between. Germline V lookup: CDR1 ENHRY, CDR2 SYGVKD. This CDR3 is built from 16 residues. Here the CDR3 reads CAISAGVKENPYGYTF. In DNA form, the CDR3 reads TGTGCCATCAGTGCCGGGGTTAAGGAAAACCCCTATGGCTACACCTTC.

There are many counts of this clonotype. This sequence joins TRBV27 and TRBJ2-2, with D possibly matching TRBD2 (6 bases). Germline V gene data show CDR1 as MNHEY and CDR2 as SMNVEV (reference sequence). V dropped 4 bases and J dropped 3 bases, with 15 bases sitting between them. This CDR3 is 16 amino acids long. The DNA for the CDR3 is TGTGCCAGCAGTTCACTGGCCGGGGGAGACACCGGGGAGCTGTTTTTT. Residues: CASSSLAGGDTGELFF.

The rearrangement links TRBV4-3 to TRBJ2-3; 9 bases agree with TRBD2. Germline CDR1 LGHNA, CDR2 YSLEER. The CDR3 runs to 16 residues. V lost 7 bases to trimming and J lost 2 bases; unmatched junction nucleotides: 10. The DNA for the CDR3 is TGCGCCAGCAAATACTACTTAGCGGGAGCCACAGATACGCAGTATTTT. Translation: CASKYYLAGATDTQYF.

This clonotype came up many times. The chain joins TRBV4-2 to TRBJ2-7, with D possibly called TRBD1 or TRBD2 (5 bases each). The germline gives CDR1 LGHNA, CDR2 YNFKEQ. The CDR3 length is 13 residues. Trimming shortened V by 0 bases and J by 5 bases, and 8 bases separated the two germline ends. The CDR3 DNA reads TGTGCCAGCAGCCAAGAGGGGGAGCACGAGCAGTACTTC. Protein product: CASSQEGEHEQYF.

The sample holds many counts of this clonotype. The chain combines TRBV7-9 with TRBJ2-7, with 8 bases identical to TRBD1. The germline gives CDR1 SEHNR, CDR2 FQNEAQ (reference sequence). Trimming at V came to 3 bases and at J to 5 bases, leaving 9 bases not matched to a gene. This CDR3 contains 15 residues. Here the CDR3 reads CASSLGTGFGHEQYF. The DNA of the CDR3 is TGTGCCAGCAGCTTGGGGACAGGTTTTGGCCACGAGCAGTACTTC.

The chain is built from TRBV18 and TRBJ2-1; 7 nucleotides agree with TRBD2. Germline CDR1 KGHSH, CDR2 LQKENI. Trimming at V came to 8 bases and at J to 3 bases, leaving 10 bases not matched to a gene. The length of the CDR3 is 15 residues. The DNA for the CDR3 is TGTGCCAGCCACGGGGGAAGGGAGGGCTACAATGAGCAGTTCTTC. It yields the protein CASHGGREGYNEQFF.

This clonotype was seen many times. This chain uses TRBV4-3 with TRBJ2-1; 10 bases match TRBD2. The CDR3 runs to 13 residues. Germline V gives CDR1 LGHNA, CDR2 YSLEER. With 3 bases clipped from V and 13 bases from J, the junction kept 6 bases outside the gene matches. CDR3 sequence: CASSHTTSGPQFF. The CDR3 DNA follows: TGCGCCAGCAGCCATACGACTAGCGGGCCCCAGTTCTTC.

The rearrangement links TRBV6-5 to TRBJ2-6, with unresolved D. Per germline, CDR1 MNHEY and CDR2 SVGAGI. The CDR3 has 15 amino acids. Deletions cut 4 bases from V and 2 bases from J, with 9 bases between. This chain's CDR3 is CASSSVSTGANVLTF. CDR3 bases: TGTGCCAGCAGTTCGGTCTCAACTGGGGCCAACGTCCTGACTTTC.

The chain combines TRBV4-3 with TRBJ2-7, with 7 nucleotides matching TRBD2. The germline V gene has CDR1 LGHNA and CDR2 YSLEER. The CDR3 extends over 13 amino acids. With V trimmed by 4 bases and J by 7 bases, 7 bases remained unmatched. For the CDR3, the DNA is TGCGCCAGCAGCCGGGACTACTCCTGTGAGCAGTACTTC. Translation gives CASSRDYSCEQYF.

For the CDR3, the DNA is TGTGCCAGCAGTTTAATAGGGAGTCAGGGAATGTACGAGCAGTACTTC. Protein sequence: CASSLIGSQGMYEQYF. The rearrangement links TRBV28 to TRBJ2-7, with D perhaps being TRBD1 or TRBD2 (5 bases each). The length of the CDR3 is 16 residues. Germline CDR1 is MDHEN and CDR2 is SYDVKM. Trimming removed 2 bases at V and 4 bases at J, with 18 bases between.

This clonotype has at least ten counts. The CDR3 DNA sequence: TGTGCCACCACCATGAGGGGAGAAACAGATACGCAGTATTTT. It specifies CATTMRGETDTQYF. This chain joins TRBV6-2 or TRBV6-3 and TRBJ2-3; perhaps D is TRBD1 or TRBD2 (5 bases each). This CDR3 comprises 14 residues. The germline CDR1 and CDR2 sequences are MNHEY and SVGEGT. The V gene lost 10 bases and the J gene lost 3 bases, with 17 bases spanning the gap.